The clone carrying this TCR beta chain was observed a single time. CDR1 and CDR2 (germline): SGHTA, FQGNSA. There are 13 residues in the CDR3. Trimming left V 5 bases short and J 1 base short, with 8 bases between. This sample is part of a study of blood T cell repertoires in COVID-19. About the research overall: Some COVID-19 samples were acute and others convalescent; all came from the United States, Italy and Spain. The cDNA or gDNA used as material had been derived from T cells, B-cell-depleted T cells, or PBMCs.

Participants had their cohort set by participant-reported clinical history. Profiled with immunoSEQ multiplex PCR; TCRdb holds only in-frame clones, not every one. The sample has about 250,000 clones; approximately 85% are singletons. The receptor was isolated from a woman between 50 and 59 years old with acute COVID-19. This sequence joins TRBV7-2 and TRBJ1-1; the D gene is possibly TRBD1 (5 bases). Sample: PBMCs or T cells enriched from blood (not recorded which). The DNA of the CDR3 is TGTGCCAGCAGCACACAGGAGAACACTGAAGCTTTCTTT. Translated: CASSTQENTEAFF.